This T cell receptor beta chain was retrieved from a study of blood T cell repertoires in COVID-19. On the study more broadly: The United States, Italy and Spain supplied acute and convalescent COVID-19 samples. T cells, B-cell-depleted T cells, or PBMCs supplied cDNA or gDNA.

Source study methods: Reference gene primer amplification yielded estimated nucleated cell counts. Sequencing was performed with immunoSEQ multiplex PCR; in TCRdb, only in-frame clones are kept and a portion is missing. The DNA gave D and trimming, while V, J and clone size come from that table. The repertoire has under 300,000 clones, around 84% of them found once; the top ten carry 1.2% to 1.5%. Germline V gene lookup returns CDR1 SGHRS and CDR2 YFSETQ. This CDR3 spans 14 amino acids. The ends lost 7 bases at V and 4 bases at J; junction bases unmatched: 10. The receptor's source is a woman aged 35 to 49 who had recovered from COVID-19. This chain connects TRBV5-1 to TRBJ2-5; 7 bases match TRBD2. Sample: peripheral blood. CDR3 bases: TGCGCCAGCGGACCATCCGGGGGGAGAGAGACCCAGTACTTC. As protein: CASGPSGGRETQYF.